Each of the 17 T cell receptor beta chains below was sequenced from the same sample in a study of blood T cells in healthy people across ages. Alongside a J-beta primer mix, a sample-barcoded 5' primer served in a second PCR lasting roughly 7 to 12 cycles. TCRdb recomputed calls from the 5' RACE reads with MiXCR, one row per CDR3 protein. The sample shows around 2 million distinct CDR3 sequences, more than 35% of them seen only once. Sequencing used blood. The origin of the receptors is a human donor in good health.

This clonotype was seen a handful of times. The chain has TRBV28 and TRBJ2-7, with 7 bases identical to TRBD1. There are 16 residues in the CDR3. CDR1 and CDR2 from the germline V gene are MDHEN and SYDVKM. J gave up 0 bases and V 6 bases, and 11 bases lay outside the gene matches. The CDR3 spells CASRTTGYFDSYEQYF. In DNA, the CDR3 is TGTGCCAGCAGGACGACAGGGTACTTTGACTCCTACGAGCAGTACTTC.

Note on this clonotype: Germline and junction disagree at one end, which may indicate a read error. V gene TRBV11-3 combines with J gene TRBJ2-6; no clear D gene. CDR3 length: 13 residues. CDR1 is SGHNT, CDR2 YENEEA, per germline. The CDR3 is CASSLIGVNVLTF. CDR3 DNA sequence: TGTGCCAGCAGCTTAATTGGGGTCAACGTCCTGACTTTC.

This chain links TRBV13 with TRBJ2-1; perhaps TRBD2 as D (7 bases). This CDR3 comprises 16 residues. V was clipped by 4 bases and J by 4 bases, with 17 bases between them. CDR1 and CDR2 from the germline V gene are PRHDT and FYEKMQ (reference sequence). The DNA for the CDR3 is TGTGCCAGCAGCTCCCCTGAGGGGGGGCTGTACAATGAGCAGTTCTTC. Its translation: CASSSPEGGLYNEQFF.

The chain is built from TRBV5-6 and TRBJ1-4; TRBD1 agrees at 8 bases. The CDR3 is 13 amino acids. Germline-derived CDR1 and CDR2 are SGHDT and YYEEEE. The V segment lost 4 bases and the J segment 10 bases; nucleotides outside the gene matches: 6. CDR3 sequence (DNA): TGTGCCAGCAGCCTGGGACAGGAGGGAAAACTGTTTTTT. Protein sequence: CASSLGQEGKLFF.

This clonotype was seen ten or more times. The chain has TRBV6-1 and TRBJ2-2; 10 bases map to TRBD1. Trimming removed 7 bases from V and 8 bases from J; junction bases left unmatched: 16. The CDR3 is 17 residues long. Germline CDR1 MNHNS, CDR2 SASEGT. DNA for the CDR3: TGTGCCAGCACCGGGACAGGGGATCGGGAGGTGCTGGGGGAGCTGTTTTTT. It specifies CASTGTGDREVLGELFF.

This clonotype was recorded a few times. The chain is built from TRBV9 and TRBJ1-5; no clear D gene. Germline V gene data show CDR1 as SGDLS and CDR2 as YYNGEE. The germline V and J ends were trimmed by 4 bases and 1 base, with 9 bases remaining between them. The CDR3 sequence is 14 residues long. The DNA of the CDR3 is TGTGCCAGCAGCACTGACCGCAGCAATCAGCCCCAGCATTTT. It translates to CASSTDRSNQPQHF.

The J gene is TRBJ1-5, the V gene TRBV20-1; D is unresolved. CDR3 length: 15 residues. Germline V CDR1 and CDR2: DFQATT, SNEGSKA (reference sequence). V was pared by 7 bases and J by 0 bases, with 16 bases between. In DNA form, the CDR3 reads TGCAGTGTTACTGTGGGGTCTGGTAGCAATCAGCCCCAGCATTTT. As protein: CSVTVGSGSNQPQHF.

The chain links TRBV7-9 to TRBJ2-1, with D perhaps matching TRBD1 or TRBD2 (7 bases each). Trimming shortened V by 0 bases and J by 3 bases, and 15 bases separated the two germline ends. From germline, CDR1 is SEHNR and CDR2 FQNEAQ (reference sequence). This CDR3 region has 17 residues. CDR3 nucleotides: TGTGCCAGCAGCTTAGCGGGGGGGAGACAGGGCTACAATGAGCAGTTCTTC. Translated: CASSLAGGRQGYNEQFF. Together with reference TRBV7-9 and TRBJ2-1, the CDR3 gives the full variable domain: DTGVSQNPRHKITKRGQNVTFRCDPISEHNRLYWYRQTLGQGPEFLTYFQNEAQLEKSRLLSDRFSAERPKGSFSTLEIQRTEQGDSAMYLCASSLAGGRQGYNEQFFGPGTRLTVL.

The table lists this clonotype with a few counts. The gene calls are TRBV2 and TRBJ2-6, with D maybe TRBD1 (6 bases). The V end lost 6 bases, the J end lost 2 bases, and 14 bases lay between the germline ends. The CDR3 contains 16 residues. Germline CDR1 SNHLY, CDR2 FYNNEI. The CDR3 spells CASRQRQAAGANVLTF. Written as DNA, the CDR3 is TGTGCCAGCAGACAAAGACAGGCTGCTGGGGCCAACGTCCTGACTTTC.

This clonotype was observed a handful of times. The chain is built from TRBV9 and TRBJ2-3; 10 bases agree with TRBD1. The V gene end was trimmed by 3 bases and the J gene end by 5 bases; junction bases not matched to a gene: 9. CDR1 and CDR2 from the germline V gene are SGDLS and YYNGEE. The CDR3 consists of 16 residues. CDR3 region: CASSARGQGSVDTQYF. The CDR3 DNA sequence: TGTGCCAGCAGCGCCCGGGGACAGGGGAGTGTAGATACGCAGTATTTT. Full variable domain (outside the CDR3, taken from reference TRBV9 and TRBJ2-3): DSGVTQTPKHLITATGQRVTLRCSPRSGDLSVYWYQQSLDQGLQFLIQYYNGEERAKGNILERFSAQQFPDLHSELNLSSLELGDSALYFCASSARGQGSVDTQYFGPGTRLTVL.

This sequence joins TRBV20-1 and TRBJ1-2; D unclear. CDR3 size: 12 residues. Trimming took 5 bases from V and 7 from J, leaving 14 bases between them. The germline gives CDR1 DFQATT, CDR2 SNEGSKA (reference sequence). The CDR3 loop reads CSAVGDRSGYTF. The CDR3 region has the DNA TGCAGTGCTGTTGGGGATCGGTCTGGCTACACCTTC.

This chain connects TRBV10-3 to TRBJ2-7; tentative D call: TRBD1 (5 bases). In germline, CDR1 is ENHRY, CDR2 SYGVKD. Between the trimmed V and J ends, which lost 3 bases and 3 bases, there was a span of 9 bases. The CDR3 spans 13 residues. CDR3 DNA: TGTGCCATCAGTGACTGGACAAACTACGAGCAGTACTTC. As protein: CAISDWTNYEQYF.

In regard to this clonotype: A much larger clone lies one base from this, so it may be a read error. V usage is TRBV29-1 and J usage is TRBJ2-5, with D perhaps assigned TRBD1 or TRBD2 (5 bases each). CDR3 length: 13 residues. From germline, CDR1 is SQVTM and CDR2 ANQGSEA. The CDR3 protein is CSDRDQHHETQYF. CDR3 bases: TGCAGCGACCGGGACCAACACCACGAGACCCAGTACTTC.

This chain links TRBV7-8 with TRBJ2-7; 9 positions agree with TRBD2. The germline gives CDR1 SGHVS, CDR2 FQNEAQ. This CDR3 comprises 16 residues. J lost 2 bases, V lost 1 base, and 6 bases had no gene match. The CDR3: CASSLESASGAYEQYF. The CDR3 DNA reads TGTGCCAGCAGCTTAGAGTCGGCTAGCGGGGCCTACGAGCAGTACTTC. The full variable domain, with the rest looked up from reference TRBV7-8 and TRBJ2-7, is GAGVSQSPRYKVAKRGQDVALRCDPISGHVSLFWYQQALGQGPEFLTYFQNEAQLDKSGLPSDRFFAERPEGSVSTLKIQRTQQEDSAVYLCASSLESASGAYEQYFGPGTRLTVT.

This chain joins TRBV27 and TRBJ1-6, with D tentatively TRBD1 (5 bases). V was cut by 6 bases and J by 10 bases, with 16 bases left in between. The CDR3 consists of 14 residues. The germline V gene has CDR1 MNHEY and CDR2 SMNVEV (reference sequence). Written as DNA, the CDR3 is TGTGCCAGCAGCCGGGACTTGGAACAGTCACCCCTCCACTTT. Its protein product is CASSRDLEQSPLHF.

The V gene is TRBV7-2, the J gene TRBJ2-4, with D uncertain. This CDR3 is 14 amino acids long. Germline V gene data show CDR1 as SGHTA and CDR2 as FQGNSA. V gave up 3 bases and J gave up 3 bases, with 9 bases separating them. The CDR3 spells CASSFRGDKNIQYF. DNA for the CDR3: TGTGCCAGCAGCTTCCGAGGAGACAAAAACATTCAGTACTTC.

This clonotype showed up just a few times. The gene calls are TRBV20-1 and TRBJ2-7; TRBD2 might be the D (6 bases). The CDR3 spans 14 residues. V lost 3 bases and J 1 base, leaving 13 bases between the germline ends. Germline V gene sequence: CDR1 DFQATT, CDR2 SNEGSKA (reference sequence). The CDR3 region has the DNA TGCAGTGCTAGGGTCCGCGGGGCATCCTACGAGCAGTACTTC. Protein: CSARVRGASYEQYF.